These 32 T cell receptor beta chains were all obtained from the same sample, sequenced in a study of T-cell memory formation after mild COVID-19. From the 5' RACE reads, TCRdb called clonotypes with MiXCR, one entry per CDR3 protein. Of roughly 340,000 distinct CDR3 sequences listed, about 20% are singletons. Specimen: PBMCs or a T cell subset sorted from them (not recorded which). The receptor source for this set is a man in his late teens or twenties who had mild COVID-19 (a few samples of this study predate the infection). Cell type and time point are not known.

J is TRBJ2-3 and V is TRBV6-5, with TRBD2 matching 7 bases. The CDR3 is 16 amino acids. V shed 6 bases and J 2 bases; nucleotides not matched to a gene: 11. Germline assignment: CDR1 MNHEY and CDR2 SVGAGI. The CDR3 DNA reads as TGTGCCAGCAGCCAAGGTGGGGGGACTATCACAGATACGCAGTATTTT. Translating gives CASSQGGGTITDTQYF.

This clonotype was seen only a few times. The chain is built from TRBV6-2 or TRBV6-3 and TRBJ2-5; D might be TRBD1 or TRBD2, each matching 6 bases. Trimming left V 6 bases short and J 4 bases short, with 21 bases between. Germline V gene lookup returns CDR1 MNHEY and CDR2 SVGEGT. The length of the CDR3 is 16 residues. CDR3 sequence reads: CASSQPSGAAGETQYF. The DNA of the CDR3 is TGTGCCAGCAGCCAACCCTCGGGGGCGGCAGGAGAGACCCAGTACTTC.

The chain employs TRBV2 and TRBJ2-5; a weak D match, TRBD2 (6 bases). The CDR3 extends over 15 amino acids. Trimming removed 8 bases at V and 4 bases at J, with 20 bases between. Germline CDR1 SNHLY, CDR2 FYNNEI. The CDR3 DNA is TGTGCCAGCCGGAGGGGAGCGGTGGGTGGAGAGACCCAGTACTTC. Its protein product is CASRRGAVGGETQYF.

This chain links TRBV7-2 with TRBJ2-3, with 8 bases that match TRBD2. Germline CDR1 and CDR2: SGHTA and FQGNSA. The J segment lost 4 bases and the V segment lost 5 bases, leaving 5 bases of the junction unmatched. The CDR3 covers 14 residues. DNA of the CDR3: TGTGCCAGCAGCCGGACTAGCCTCTCAGATACGCAGTATTTT. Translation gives CASSRTSLSDTQYF.

For the CDR3, the DNA is TGTGCCAGCAGTGACCAACCCCTCTATGGCTACACCTTC. Translating it yields CASSDQPLYGYTF. The chain combines TRBV12-3 or TRBV12-4 with TRBJ1-2; D gene unclear. Trimming took 5 bases from V and 4 from J, leaving 11 bases between them. This CDR3 region has 13 residues.

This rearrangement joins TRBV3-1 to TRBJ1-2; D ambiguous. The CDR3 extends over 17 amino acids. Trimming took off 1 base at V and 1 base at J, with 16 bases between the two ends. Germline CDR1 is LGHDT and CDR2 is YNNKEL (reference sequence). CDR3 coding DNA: TGTGCCAGCAGCCAAGGGTCCGAGACAATCCGTAACTATGGCTACACCTTC. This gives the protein CASSQGSETIRNYGYTF.

CDR3 region: CASTQGNEQFF. CDR3 sequence (DNA): TGTGCCAGCACCCAGGGAAATGAGCAGTTCTTC. The gene calls are TRBV6-5 and TRBJ2-1; D is possibly TRBD1 (5 bases). Deletions cut 7 bases from V and 7 bases from J, with 8 bases between. The CDR3 loop spans 11 amino acids. Germline loops: CDR1 MNHEY, CDR2 SVGAGI.

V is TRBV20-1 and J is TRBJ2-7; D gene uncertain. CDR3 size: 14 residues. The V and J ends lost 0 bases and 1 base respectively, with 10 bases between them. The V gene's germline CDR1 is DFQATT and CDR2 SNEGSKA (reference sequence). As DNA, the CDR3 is TGCAGTGCTAGAGATCTCGGGTATTCCTACGAGCAGTACGTC. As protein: CSARDLGYSYEQYV.

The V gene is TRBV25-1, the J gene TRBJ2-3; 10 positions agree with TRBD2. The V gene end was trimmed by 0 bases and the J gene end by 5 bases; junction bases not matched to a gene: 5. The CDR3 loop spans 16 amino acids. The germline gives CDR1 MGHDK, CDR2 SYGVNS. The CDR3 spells CASSEYSGGAGDTQYF. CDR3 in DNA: TGTGCCAGCAGTGAATACAGCGGGGGGGCGGGAGATACGCAGTATTTT.

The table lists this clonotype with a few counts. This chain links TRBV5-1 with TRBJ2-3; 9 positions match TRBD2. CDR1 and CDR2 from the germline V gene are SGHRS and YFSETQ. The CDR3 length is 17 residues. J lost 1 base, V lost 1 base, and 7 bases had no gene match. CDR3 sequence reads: CASSLRLAGRGTDTQYF. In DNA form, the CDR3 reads TGCGCCAGCAGCTTGAGGCTAGCGGGGAGGGGCACAGATACGCAGTATTTT. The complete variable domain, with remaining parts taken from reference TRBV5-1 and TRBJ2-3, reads KAGVTQTPRYLIKTRGQQVTLSCSPISGHRSVSWYQQTPGQGLQFLFEYFSETQRNKGNFPGRFSGRQFSNSRSEMNVSTLELGDSALYLCASSLRLAGRGTDTQYFGPGTRLTVL.

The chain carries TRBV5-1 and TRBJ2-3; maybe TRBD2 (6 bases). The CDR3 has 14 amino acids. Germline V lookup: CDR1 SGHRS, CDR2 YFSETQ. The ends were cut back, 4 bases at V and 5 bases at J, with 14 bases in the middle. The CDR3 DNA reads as TGCGCCAGCAGCAAGGCGGGGTCCGGAGATACGCAGTATTTT. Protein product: CASSKAGSGDTQYF.

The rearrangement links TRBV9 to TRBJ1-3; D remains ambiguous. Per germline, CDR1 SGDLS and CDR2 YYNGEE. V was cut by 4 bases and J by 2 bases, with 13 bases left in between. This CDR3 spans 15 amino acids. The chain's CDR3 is CASSLDPETGNTIYF. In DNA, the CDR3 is TGTGCCAGCAGCTTGGACCCAGAAACTGGAAACACCATATATTTT. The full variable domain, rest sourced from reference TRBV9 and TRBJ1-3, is DSGVTQTPKHLITATGQRVTLRCSPRSGDLSVYWYQQSLDQGLQFLIQYYNGEERAKGNILERFSAQQFPDLHSELNLSSLELGDSALYFCASSLDPETGNTIYFGEGSWLTVV.

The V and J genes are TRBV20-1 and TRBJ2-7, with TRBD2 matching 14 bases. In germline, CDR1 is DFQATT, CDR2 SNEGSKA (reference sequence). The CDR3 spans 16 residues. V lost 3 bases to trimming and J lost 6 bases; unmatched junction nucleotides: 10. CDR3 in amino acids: CSASAGRLAGGSEQYF. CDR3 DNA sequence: TGCAGTGCTAGTGCCGGTCGACTAGCGGGGGGGAGCGAGCAGTACTTC.

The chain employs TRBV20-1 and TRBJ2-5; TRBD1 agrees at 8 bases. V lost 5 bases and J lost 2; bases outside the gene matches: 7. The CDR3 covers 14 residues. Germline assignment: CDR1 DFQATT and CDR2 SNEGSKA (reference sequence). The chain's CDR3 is CSAPPRQGQETQYF. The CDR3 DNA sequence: TGCAGTGCTCCTCCCCGACAGGGGCAAGAGACCCAGTACTTC.

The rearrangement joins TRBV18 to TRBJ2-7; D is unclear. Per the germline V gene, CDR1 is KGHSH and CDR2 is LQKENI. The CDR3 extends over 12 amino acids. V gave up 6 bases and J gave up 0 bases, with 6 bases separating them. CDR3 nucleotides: TGTGCCAGCTCCGGTAACTCCTACGAGCAGTACGTC. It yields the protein CASSGNSYEQYV.

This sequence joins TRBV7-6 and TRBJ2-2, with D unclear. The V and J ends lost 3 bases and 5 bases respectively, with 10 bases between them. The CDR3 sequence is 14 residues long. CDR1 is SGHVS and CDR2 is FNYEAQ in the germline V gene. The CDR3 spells CASSFVSETGELFF. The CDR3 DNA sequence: TGTGCCAGCAGCTTTGTAAGCGAAACCGGGGAGCTGTTTTTT. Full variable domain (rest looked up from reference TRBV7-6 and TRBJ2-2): GAGVSQSPRYKVTKRGQDVALRCDPISGHVSLYWYRQALGQGPEFLTYFNYEAQQDKSGLPNDRFSAERPEGSISTLTIQRTEQRDSAMYRCASSFVSETGELFFGEGSRLTVL.

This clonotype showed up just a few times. The CDR3: CASSEGPRTTGELFF. In DNA, the CDR3 is TGTGCCAGCAGTGAAGGACCACGAACCACCGGGGAGCTGTTTTTT. This chain links TRBV6-4 with TRBJ2-2; no definite D call. The CDR3 covers 15 residues. Germline CDR1 MRHNA, CDR2 SNTAGT. The ends were cut back, 3 bases at V and 4 bases at J, with 12 bases in the middle.

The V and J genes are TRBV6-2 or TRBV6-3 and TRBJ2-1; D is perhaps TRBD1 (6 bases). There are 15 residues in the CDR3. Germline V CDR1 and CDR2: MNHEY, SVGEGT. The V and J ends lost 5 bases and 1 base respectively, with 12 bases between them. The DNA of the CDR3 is TGTGCCAGCAGTGGGTTGAGGGGGTCCTACAATGAGCAGTTCTTC. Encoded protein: CASSGLRGSYNEQFF.

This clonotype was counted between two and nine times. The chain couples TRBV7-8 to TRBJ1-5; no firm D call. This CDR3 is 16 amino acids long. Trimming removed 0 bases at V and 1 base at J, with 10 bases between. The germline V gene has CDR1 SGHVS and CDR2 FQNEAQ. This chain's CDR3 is CASSLAVAGSNQPQHF. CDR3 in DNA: TGTGCCAGCAGCTTAGCCGTTGCGGGGAGCAATCAGCCCCAGCATTTT.

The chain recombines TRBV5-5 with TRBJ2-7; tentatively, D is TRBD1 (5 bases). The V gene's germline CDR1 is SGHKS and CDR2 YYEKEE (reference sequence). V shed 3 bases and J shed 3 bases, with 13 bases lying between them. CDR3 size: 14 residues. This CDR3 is CASSYGQGNYEQYV. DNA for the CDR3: TGTGCCAGCAGCTACGGGCAGGGAAACTACGAGCAGTACGTC.

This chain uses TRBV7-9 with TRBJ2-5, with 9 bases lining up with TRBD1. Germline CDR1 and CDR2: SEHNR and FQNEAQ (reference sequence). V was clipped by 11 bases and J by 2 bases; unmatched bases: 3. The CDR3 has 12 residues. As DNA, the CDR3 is TGTGCCTCGGACAGGGGACAAGAGACCCAGTACTTC. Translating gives CASDRGQETQYF.

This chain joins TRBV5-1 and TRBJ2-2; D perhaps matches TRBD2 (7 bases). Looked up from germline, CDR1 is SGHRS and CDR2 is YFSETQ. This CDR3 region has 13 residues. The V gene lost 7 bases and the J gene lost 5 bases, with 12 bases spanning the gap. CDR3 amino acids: CASGGGETGELFF. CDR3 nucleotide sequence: TGCGCCAGCGGGGGGGGCGAAACCGGGGAGCTGTTTTTT.

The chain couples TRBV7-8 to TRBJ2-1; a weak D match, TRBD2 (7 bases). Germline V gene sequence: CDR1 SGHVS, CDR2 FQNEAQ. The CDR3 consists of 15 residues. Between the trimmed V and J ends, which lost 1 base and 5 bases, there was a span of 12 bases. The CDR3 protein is CASSLVGGLDNEQFF. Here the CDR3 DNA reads TGTGCCAGCAGCTTAGTCGGGGGGCTGGACAATGAGCAGTTCTTC.

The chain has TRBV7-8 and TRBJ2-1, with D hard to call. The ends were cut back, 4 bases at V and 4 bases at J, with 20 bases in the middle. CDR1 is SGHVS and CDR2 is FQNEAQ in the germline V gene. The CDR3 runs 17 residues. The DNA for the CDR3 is TGTGCCAGCAGCTCCTTTCTAGAGGTAGCCCCTTACAATGAGCAGTTCTTC. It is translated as CASSSFLEVAPYNEQFF.

The CDR3 DNA reads TGTGCCAGCAGCTTGTCGGCAGGGGTGACTAATGAAAAACTGTTTTTT. Translated, it gives CASSLSAGVTNEKLFF. The rearrangement uses TRBV5-4 and TRBJ1-4; D may be TRBD1 (6 bases). V lost 1 base and J 2 bases, leaving 12 bases between the germline ends. This CDR3 is built from 16 residues. The germline gives CDR1 SGHNT, CDR2 YYREEE (reference sequence).

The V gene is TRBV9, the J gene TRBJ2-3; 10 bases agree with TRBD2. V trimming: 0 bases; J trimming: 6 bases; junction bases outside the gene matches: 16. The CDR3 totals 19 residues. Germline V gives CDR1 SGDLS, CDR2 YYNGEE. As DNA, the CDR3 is TGTGCCAGCAGCGTAGCTGAACTAGCGGGGAGCCCCACCCAGGATACGCAGTATTTT. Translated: CASSVAELAGSPTQDTQYF.

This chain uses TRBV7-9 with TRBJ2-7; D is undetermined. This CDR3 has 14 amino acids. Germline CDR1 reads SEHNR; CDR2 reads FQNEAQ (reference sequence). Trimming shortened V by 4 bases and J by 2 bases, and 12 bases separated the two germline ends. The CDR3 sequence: CASSSRTGTYEQYF. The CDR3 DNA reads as TGTGCCAGCAGCTCACGGACCGGAACCTACGAGCAGTACTTC.

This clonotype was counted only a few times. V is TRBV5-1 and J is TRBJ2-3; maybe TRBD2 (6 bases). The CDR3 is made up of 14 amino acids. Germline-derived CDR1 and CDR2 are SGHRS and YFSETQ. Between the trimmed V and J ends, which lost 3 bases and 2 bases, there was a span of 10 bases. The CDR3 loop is CASSYGLITDTQYF. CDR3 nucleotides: TGCGCCAGCAGCTACGGACTAATCACAGATACGCAGTATTTT.

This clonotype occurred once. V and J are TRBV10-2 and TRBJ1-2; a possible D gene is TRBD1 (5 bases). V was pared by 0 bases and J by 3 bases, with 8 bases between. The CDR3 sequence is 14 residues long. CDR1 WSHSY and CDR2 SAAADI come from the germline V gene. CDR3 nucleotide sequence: TGCGCCAGCAGTGAGTCGGGGGGTTACTATGGCTACACCTTC. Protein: CASSESGGYYGYTF.

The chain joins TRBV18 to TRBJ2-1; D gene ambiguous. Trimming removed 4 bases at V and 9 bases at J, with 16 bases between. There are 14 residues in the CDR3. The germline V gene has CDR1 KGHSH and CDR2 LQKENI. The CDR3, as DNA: TGTGCCAGCTCACAAGAAAGGAACGGGCTTGAGCAGTTCTTC. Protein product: CASSQERNGLEQFF.

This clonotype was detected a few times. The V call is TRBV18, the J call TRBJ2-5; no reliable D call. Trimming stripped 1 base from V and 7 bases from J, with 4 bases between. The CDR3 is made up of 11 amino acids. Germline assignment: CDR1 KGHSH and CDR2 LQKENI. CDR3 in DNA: TGTGCCAGCTCACCACAGGGGACCCAGTACTTC. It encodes CASSPQGTQYF. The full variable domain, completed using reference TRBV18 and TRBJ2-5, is NAGVMQNPRHLVRRRGQEARLRCSPMKGHSHVYWYRQLPEEGLKFMVYLQKENIIDESGMPKERFSAEFPKEGPSILRIQQVVRGDSAAYFCASSPQGTQYFGPGTRLLVL.

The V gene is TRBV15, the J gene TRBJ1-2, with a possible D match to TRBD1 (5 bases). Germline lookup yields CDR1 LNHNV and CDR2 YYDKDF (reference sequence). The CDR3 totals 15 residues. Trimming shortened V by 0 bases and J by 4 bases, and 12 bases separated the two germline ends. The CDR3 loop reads CATSRDRGSVYGYTF. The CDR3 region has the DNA TGTGCCACCAGCAGAGATCGGGGCAGTGTCTATGGCTACACCTTC.